The T cell receptor (beta chain) described here comes from a study of regulatory T cells in long-lasting Graves disease. Study in general: Antithyroid drug exposure in newly diagnosed Graves' patients had lasted under 3 months.

V lost 5 bases and J lost 8; bases outside the gene matches: 4. The CDR3 runs to 12 residues. Per the germline V gene, CDR1 is SEHNR and CDR2 is FQNEAQ (reference sequence). Many counts were recorded for this clonotype. Time point denoted: newly diagnosed GD, antithyroid drugs for less than 3 months. PBMC-derived RNA was used for the TCR library. A blood draw put around 9 milliliters of peripheral blood into EDTA tubes. Construction of TCR beta libraries relied on iRepertoire HTBI primers and on Arm-PCR targeting CDR3 regions. Original handling: Across the samples, identification revealed roughly 56 TRBV and 15 or so TRBJ segments. From the multiplex PCR reads, TCRdb called clonotypes with MiXCR, one entry per CDR3 protein. The V and J calls, along with clone size, are taken from TCRdb and not from the paper's own processing. The sample shows roughly 260,000 distinct CDR3 sequences, about 18% of them seen only once.

The same data also contributed to another study, on T cells in Graves' hyperthyroidism and ophthalmopathy. That source notes: Ophthalmopathy was model-predicted a median about 6.7 months pre-onset.

The TCR was taken from a woman under 40 with Graves disease. The rearrangement links TRBV7-9 to TRBJ1-1; 8 nucleotides agree with TRBD1. Sequencing was performed on peripheral blood mononuclear cells (PBMCs), taken at new diagnosis, from a patient treated with antithyroid drugs. CDR3 bases: TGTGCCAGCAGCATAGGACAGGGAGAAGCTTTCTTT. Translating it yields CASSIGQGEAFF. The full variable domain, with the rest looked up from reference TRBV7-9 and TRBJ1-1, is DTGVSQNPRHKITKRGQNVTFRCDPISEHNRLYWYRQTLGQGPEFLTYFQNEAQLEKSRLLSDRFSAERPKGSFSTLEIQRTEQGDSAMYLCASSIGQGEAFFGQGTRLTVV.